The present entry profiles one T cell receptor (beta chain) with its context. Its antigen is undetermined. The germline gives CDR1 SGHTA, CDR2 FQGNSA. This CDR3 spans 15 amino acids. Trimming removed 5 bases at V and 4 bases at J, with 17 bases between. PCR amplification relied on 60 Vbeta primers (plus 13 Jbeta primers). Measured with immunoSEQ multiplex PCR; TCRdb has only the in-frame clones, and not every one. Of approximately 220,000 clones listed, 60% to 80% are singletons. The data derive from a study of cytomegalovirus exposure and HLA in healthy donors. Broader study findings: Reportedly, a later analysis found an Asian-associated ancestry cluster had fewer N-insertions than the approximately 700-donor mean.

The sequenced sample was PBMCs. V usage is TRBV7-2 and J usage is TRBJ2-5; possible D gene TRBD1, 6 bases. The receptor was derived from a male donor in good health and CMV-seronegative. CDR3 in amino acids: CASSNQRGSGETQYF. The CDR3 region has the DNA TGTGCCAGCAGCAACCAAAGGGGGTCTGGAGAGACCCAGTACTTC.